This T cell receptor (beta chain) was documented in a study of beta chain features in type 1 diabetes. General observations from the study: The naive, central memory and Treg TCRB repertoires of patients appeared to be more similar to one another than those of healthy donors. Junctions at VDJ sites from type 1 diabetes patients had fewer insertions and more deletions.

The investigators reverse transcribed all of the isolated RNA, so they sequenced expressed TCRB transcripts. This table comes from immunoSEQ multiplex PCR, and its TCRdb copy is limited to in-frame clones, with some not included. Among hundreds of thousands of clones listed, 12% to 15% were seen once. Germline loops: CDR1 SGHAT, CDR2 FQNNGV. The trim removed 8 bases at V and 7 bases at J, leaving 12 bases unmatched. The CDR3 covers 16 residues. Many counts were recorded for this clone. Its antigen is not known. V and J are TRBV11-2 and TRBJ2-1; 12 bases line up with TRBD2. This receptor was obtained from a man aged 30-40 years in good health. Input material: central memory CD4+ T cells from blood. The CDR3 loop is CASLKASGGAGNEQFF. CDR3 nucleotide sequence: TGTGCCAGCTTAAAGGCTAGCGGGGGGGCCGGGAATGAGCAGTTCTTC.